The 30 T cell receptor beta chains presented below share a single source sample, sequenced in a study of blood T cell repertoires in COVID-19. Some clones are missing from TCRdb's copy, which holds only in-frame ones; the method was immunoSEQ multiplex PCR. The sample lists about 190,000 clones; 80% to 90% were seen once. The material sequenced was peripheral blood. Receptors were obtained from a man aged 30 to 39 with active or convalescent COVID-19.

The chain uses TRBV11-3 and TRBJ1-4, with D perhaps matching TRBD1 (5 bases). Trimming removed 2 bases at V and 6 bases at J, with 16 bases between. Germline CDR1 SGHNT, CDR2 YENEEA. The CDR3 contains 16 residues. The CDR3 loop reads CASSLTWGRVDEKLFF. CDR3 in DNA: TGTGCCAGCAGCTTAACTTGGGGCAGGGTTGATGAAAAACTGTTTTTT.

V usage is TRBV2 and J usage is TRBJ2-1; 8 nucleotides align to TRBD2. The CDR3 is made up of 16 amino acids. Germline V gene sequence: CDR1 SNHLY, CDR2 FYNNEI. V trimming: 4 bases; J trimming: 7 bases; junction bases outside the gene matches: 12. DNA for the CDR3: TGTGCCAGCAGTGCTTTGCCAGCGGGAGCTGGAAATGAGCAGTTCTTC. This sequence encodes CASSALPAGAGNEQFF.

The CDR3 DNA reads TGTGCCAGCAGCAGCGGACAGGGACTTAACACTGAAGCTTTCTTT. Amino acid sequence: CASSSGQGLNTEAFF. The rearrangement joins TRBV7-2 to TRBJ1-1; 8 positions agree with TRBD1. Germline V CDR1 and CDR2: SGHTA, FQGNSA. V trimming: 5 bases; J trimming: 2 bases; junction bases outside the gene matches: 7. The CDR3 length is 15 residues. The variable domain in full, completed from reference TRBV7-2 and TRBJ1-1, reads GAGVSQSPSNKVTEKGKDVELRCDPISGHTALYWYRQSLGQGLEFLIYFQGNSAPDKSGLPSDRFSAERTGGSVSTLTIQRTQQEDSAVYLCASSSGQGLNTEAFFGQGTRLTVV.

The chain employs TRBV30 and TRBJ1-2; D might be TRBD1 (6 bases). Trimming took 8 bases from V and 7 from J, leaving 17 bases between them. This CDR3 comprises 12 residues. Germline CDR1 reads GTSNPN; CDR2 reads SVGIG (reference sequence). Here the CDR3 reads CARDGQRGGYTF. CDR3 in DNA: TGTGCCCGGGATGGACAGCGAGGTGGCTACACCTTC.

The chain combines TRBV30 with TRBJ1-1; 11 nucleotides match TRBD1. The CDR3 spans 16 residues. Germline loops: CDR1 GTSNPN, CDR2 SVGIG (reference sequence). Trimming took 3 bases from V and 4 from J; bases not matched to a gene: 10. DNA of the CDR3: TGTGCCTGGAGGTTACCGGACAGGGGGCCGCCCACTGAAGCTTTCTTT. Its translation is CAWRLPDRGPPTEAFF.

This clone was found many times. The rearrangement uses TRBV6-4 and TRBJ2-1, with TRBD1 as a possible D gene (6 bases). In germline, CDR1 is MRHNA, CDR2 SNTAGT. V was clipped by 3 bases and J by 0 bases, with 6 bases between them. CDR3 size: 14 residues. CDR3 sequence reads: CASSEDSSYNEQFF. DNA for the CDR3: TGTGCCAGCAGTGAGGACAGCTCCTACAATGAGCAGTTCTTC.

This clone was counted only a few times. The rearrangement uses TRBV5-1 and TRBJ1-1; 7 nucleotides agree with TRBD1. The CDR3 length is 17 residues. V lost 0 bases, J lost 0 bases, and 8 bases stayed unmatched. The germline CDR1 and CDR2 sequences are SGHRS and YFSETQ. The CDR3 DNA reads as TGCGCCAGCAGCTTGGGCACAGGGGAGACCATGAACACTGAAGCTTTCTTT. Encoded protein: CASSLGTGETMNTEAFF.

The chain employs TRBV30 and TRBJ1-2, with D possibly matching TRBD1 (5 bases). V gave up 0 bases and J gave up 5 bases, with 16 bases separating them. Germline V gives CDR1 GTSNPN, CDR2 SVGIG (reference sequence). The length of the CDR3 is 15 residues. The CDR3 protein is CAWSVPEGRGYGYTF. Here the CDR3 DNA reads TGTGCCTGGAGTGTACCTGAGGGTCGGGGGTATGGCTACACCTTC.

The CDR3: CACYGTSSYEQYF. DNA of the CDR3: TGTGCCTGCTACGGGACTTCCTCCTACGAGCAGTACTTC. The chain couples TRBV30 to TRBJ2-7, with a tentative D call TRBD2 (6 bases). Germline CDR1 GTSNPN, CDR2 SVGIG (reference sequence). Trimming left V 6 bases short and J 0 bases short, with 12 bases between. The CDR3 has 13 amino acids. The full variable domain, its missing parts supplied by reference TRBV30 and TRBJ2-7, is SQTIHQWPATLVQPVGSPLSLECTVEGTSNPNLYWYRQAAGRGLQLLFYSVGIGQISSEVPQNLSASRPQDRQFILSSKKLLLSDSGFYLCACYGTSSYEQYFGPGTRLTVT.

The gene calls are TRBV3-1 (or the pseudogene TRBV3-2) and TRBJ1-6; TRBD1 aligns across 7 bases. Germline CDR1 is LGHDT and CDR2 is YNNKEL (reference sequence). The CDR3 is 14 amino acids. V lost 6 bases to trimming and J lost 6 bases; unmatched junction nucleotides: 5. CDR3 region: CASSSGTANSPLHF. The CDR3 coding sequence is TGTGCCAGCAGTTCCGGGACAGCTAATTCACCCCTCCACTTT.

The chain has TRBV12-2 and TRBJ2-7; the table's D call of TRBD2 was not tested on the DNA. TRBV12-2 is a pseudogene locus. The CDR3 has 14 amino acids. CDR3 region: CASRFLKEFYEQYV. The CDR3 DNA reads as TGTGCAAGTCGCTTCCTTAAAGAGTTTTACGAGCAGTACGTC.

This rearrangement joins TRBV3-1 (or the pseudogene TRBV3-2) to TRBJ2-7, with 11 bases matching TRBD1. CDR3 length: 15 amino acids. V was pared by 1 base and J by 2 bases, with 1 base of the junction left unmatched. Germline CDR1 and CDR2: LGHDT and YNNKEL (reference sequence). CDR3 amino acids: CASSQVDRGPYEQYF. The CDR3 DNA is TGTGCCAGCAGCCAAGTGGACAGGGGGCCCTACGAGCAGTACTTC.

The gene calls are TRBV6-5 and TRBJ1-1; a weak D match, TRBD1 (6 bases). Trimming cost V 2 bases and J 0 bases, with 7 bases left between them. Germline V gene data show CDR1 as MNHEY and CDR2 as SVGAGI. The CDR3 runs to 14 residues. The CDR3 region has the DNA TGTGCCAGCAGTTACGGACAGTTGAACACTGAAGCTTTCTTT. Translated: CASSYGQLNTEAFF.

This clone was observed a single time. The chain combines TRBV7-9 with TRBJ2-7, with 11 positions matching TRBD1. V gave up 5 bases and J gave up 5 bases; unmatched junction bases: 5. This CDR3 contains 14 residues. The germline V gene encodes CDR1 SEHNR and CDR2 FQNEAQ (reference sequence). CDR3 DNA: TGTGCCAGCAGCCCGGGACAGGGGGTCGACGAGCAGTACTTC. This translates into CASSPGQGVDEQYF.

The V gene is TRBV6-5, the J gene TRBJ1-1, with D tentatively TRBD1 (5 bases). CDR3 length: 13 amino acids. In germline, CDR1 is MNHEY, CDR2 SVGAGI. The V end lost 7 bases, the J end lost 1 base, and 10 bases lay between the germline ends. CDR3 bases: TGTGCCAGCAAGGGGCAGCAGAACACTGAAGCTTTCTTT. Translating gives CASKGQQNTEAFF.

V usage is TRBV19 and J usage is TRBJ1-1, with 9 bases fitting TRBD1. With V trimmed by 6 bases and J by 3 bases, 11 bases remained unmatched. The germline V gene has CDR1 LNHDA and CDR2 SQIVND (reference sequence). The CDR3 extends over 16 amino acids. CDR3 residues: CASSSRYRGRDTEAFF. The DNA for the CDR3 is TGTGCCAGTAGCTCAAGGTACAGGGGGCGAGACACTGAAGCTTTCTTT.

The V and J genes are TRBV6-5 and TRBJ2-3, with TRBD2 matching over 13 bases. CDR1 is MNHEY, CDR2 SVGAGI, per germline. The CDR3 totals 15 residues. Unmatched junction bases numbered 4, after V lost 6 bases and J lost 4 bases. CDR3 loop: CASSHTSGGADTQYF. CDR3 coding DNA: TGTGCCAGCAGCCATACTAGCGGGGGGGCAGATACGCAGTATTTT.

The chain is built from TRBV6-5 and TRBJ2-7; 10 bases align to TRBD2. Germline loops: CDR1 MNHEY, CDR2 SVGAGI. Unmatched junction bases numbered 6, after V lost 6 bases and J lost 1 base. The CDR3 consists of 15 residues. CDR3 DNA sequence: TGTGCCAGCAGGAAGAGGACTAGCGGATCCTACGAGCAGTACTTC. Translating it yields CASRKRTSGSYEQYF.

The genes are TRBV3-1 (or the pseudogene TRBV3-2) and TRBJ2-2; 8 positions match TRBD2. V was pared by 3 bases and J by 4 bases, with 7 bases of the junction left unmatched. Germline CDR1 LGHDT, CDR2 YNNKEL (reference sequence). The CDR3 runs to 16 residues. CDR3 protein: CASSQGWLAGTGELFF. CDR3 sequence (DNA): TGTGCCAGCAGCCAGGGGTGGCTAGCGGGCACCGGGGAGCTGTTTTTT.

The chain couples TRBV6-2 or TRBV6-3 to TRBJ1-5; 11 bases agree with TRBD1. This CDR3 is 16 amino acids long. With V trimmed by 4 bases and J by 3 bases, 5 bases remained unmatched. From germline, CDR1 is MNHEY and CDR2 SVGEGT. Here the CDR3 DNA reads TGTGCCAGCAGTTCAGGACAGGGGGCCGCCAATCAGCCCCAGCATTTT. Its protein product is CASSSGQGAANQPQHF.

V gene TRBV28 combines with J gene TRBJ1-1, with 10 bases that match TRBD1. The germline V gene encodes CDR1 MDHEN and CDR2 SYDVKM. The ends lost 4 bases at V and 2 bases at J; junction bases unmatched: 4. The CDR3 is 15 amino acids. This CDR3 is CASSWGTGVNTEAFF. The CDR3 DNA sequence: TGTGCCAGCAGTTGGGGGACAGGGGTTAACACTGAAGCTTTCTTT.

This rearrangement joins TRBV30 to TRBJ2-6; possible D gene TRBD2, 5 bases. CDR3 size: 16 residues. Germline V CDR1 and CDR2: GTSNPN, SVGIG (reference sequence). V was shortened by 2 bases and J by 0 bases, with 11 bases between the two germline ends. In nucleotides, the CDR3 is TGTGCCTGGAGTCTACGGGGAAGCTCTGGGGCCAACGTCCTGACTTTC. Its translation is CAWSLRGSSGANVLTF.

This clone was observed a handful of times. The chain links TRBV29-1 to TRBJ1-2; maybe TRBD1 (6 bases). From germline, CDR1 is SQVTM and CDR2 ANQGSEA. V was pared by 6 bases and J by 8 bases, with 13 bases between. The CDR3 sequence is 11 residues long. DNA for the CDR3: TGCAGCGTCGTCACAGGGAGAGGCTACACCTTC. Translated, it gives CSVVTGRGYTF.

The CDR3 sequence is CASSLGRGTDTQYF. Here the CDR3 DNA reads TGTGCCAGCAGTTTAGGGCGGGGCACAGATACGCAGTATTTT. This chain links TRBV27 with TRBJ2-3, with D tentatively TRBD2 (5 bases). V was shortened by 2 bases and J by 1 base, with 7 bases between the two germline ends. The CDR3 is 14 residues long. Germline-derived CDR1 and CDR2 are MNHEY and SMNVEV (reference sequence).

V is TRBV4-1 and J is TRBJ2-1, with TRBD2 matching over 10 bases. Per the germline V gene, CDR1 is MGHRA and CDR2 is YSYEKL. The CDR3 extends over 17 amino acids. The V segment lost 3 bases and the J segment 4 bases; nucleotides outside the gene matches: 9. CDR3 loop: CASSHSTLAGVYNEQFF. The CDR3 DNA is TGCGCCAGCAGCCATTCTACCCTAGCGGGGGTATACAATGAGCAGTTCTTC.

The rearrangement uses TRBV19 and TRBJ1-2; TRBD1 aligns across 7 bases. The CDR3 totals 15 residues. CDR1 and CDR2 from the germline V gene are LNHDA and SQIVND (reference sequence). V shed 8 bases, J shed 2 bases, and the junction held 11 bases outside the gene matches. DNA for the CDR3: TGTGCCAGTCGTCCCGGGACAGCGGGCAACTATGGCTACACCTTC. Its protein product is CASRPGTAGNYGYTF. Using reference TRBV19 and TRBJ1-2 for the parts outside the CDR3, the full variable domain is DGGITQSPKYLFRKEGQNVTLSCEQNLNHDAMYWYRQDPGQGLRLIYYSQIVNDFQKGDIAEGYSVSREKKESFPLTVTSAQKNPTAFYLCASRPGTAGNYGYTFGSGTRLTVV.

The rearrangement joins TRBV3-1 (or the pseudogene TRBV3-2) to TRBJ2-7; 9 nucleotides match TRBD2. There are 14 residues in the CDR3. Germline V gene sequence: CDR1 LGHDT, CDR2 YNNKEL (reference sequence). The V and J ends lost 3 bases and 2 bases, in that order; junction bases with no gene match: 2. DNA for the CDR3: TGTGCCAGCAGCCAGCGGGAGGGCCCCTACGAGCAGTACTTC. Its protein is CASSQREGPYEQYF.

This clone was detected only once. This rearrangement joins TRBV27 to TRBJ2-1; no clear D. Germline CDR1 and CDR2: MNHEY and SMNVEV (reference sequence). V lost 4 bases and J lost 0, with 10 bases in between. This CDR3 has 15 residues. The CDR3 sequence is CASSSLLNSYNEQFF. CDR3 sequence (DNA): TGTGCCAGCAGTTCTCTCCTTAACTCCTACAATGAGCAGTTCTTC.

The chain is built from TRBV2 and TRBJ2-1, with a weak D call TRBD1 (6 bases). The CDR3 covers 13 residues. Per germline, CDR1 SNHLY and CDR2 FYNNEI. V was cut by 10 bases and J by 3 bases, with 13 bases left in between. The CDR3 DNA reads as TGTGCCAACAAAATGGACAGCTACAATGAGCAGTTCTTC. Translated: CANKMDSYNEQFF. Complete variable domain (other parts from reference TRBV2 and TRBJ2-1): EPEVTQTPSHQVTQMGQEVILRCVPISNHLYFYWYRQILGQKVEFLVSFYNNEISEKSEIFDDQFSVERPDGSNFTLKIRSTKLEDSAMYFCANKMDSYNEQFFGPGTRLTVL.

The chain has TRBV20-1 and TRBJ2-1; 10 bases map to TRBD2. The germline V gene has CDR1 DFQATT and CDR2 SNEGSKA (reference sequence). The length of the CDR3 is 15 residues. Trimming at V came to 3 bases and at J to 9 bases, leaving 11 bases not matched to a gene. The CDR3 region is CSASSTSGFLGEQFF. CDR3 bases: TGCAGTGCTAGTTCGACTAGCGGGTTTCTCGGTGAGCAGTTCTTC.